This T cell receptor beta chain was sequenced during a study of T cells after yellow fever vaccination. About the research overall: With SMART-Seq v4 Ultra Low Input, the fractions containing low cell numbers were prepared.

The study's findings and limits: Secondary responses were weaker yet peaked faster, day 5 versus 15.

The CDR3 runs to 15 residues. Germline assignment: CDR1 MGHRA and CDR2 YSYEKL. J lost 3 bases, V lost 2 bases, and 3 bases had no gene match. TCRdb called the 5' RACE reads again in MiXCR, with one record for every CDR3 protein. The table includes approximately 110,000 distinct CDR3 sequences, 7% to 8.5% detected once. This clonotype occurred many times. The target antigen is unknown. The material was CD8+ T cells sorted from PBMCs, obtained 45 days after the yellow fever booster vaccination. This receptor was obtained from a man younger than 45 who received the YFV17D yellow fever vaccine. The rearrangement links TRBV4-1 to TRBJ2-7, with 11 nucleotides matching TRBD2. Here the CDR3 DNA reads TGCGCCAGCAGCCAAACGACTAGCGGGATCTACGAGCAGTACTTC. Its translation is CASSQTTSGIYEQYF.